This passage covers 9 T cell receptor beta chains from one sample sequenced in a study of early T cells in non-severe SARS-CoV-2 infection. Each CDR3 protein gets one entry after TCRdb re-called the 5' RACE reads with MiXCR. The repertoire holds 100,000 or so distinct CDR3 sequences, approximately 14% seen once, with over 5% in the top ten. The specimen was whole blood. The receptor set was obtained from an adult who was a healthcare worker with PCR-confirmed SARS-CoV-2 infection or an uninfected control (not recorded which).

The table lists this clonotype with many counts. The chain recombines TRBV6-5 with TRBJ2-5; D is unclear. The CDR3 length is 13 residues. The V end lost 7 bases, the J end lost 1 base, and 10 bases lay between the germline ends. The germline gives CDR1 MNHEY, CDR2 SVGAGI. CDR3 sequence (DNA): TGTGCCAGCAAACGGACGGTCCAAGAGACCCAGTACTTC. It specifies CASKRTVQETQYF.

The rearrangement uses TRBV29-1 and TRBJ1-2; the D is unclear. The CDR3 extends over 14 amino acids. Germline V lookup: CDR1 SQVTM, CDR2 ANQGSEA. V was trimmed by 0 bases and J by 0 bases, leaving 8 bases between them. The CDR3 DNA sequence: TGCAGCGTTGAAGATCGCCCCGCTAACTATGGCTACACCTTC. It is translated as CSVEDRPANYGYTF.

This sequence joins TRBV20-1 and TRBJ2-3; D is ambiguous. Germline CDR1 DFQATT, CDR2 SNEGSKA (reference sequence). The ends were cut back, 2 bases at V and 4 bases at J, with 16 bases in the middle. This CDR3 has 15 residues. CDR3 protein: CSARSILITADTQYF. CDR3 nucleotides: TGCAGTGCTAGATCGATTCTAATTACAGCAGATACGCAGTATTTT.

The rearrangement links TRBV20-1 to TRBJ2-2; D not certain. The CDR3 spans 12 residues. Trimming removed 6 bases from V and 2 bases from J, with 7 bases in between. CDR1 and CDR2 (germline): DFQATT, SNEGSKA (reference sequence). CDR3 in DNA: TGCAGTGCGAGGCCCAACACCGGGGAGCTGTTTTTT. It is translated as CSARPNTGELFF.

This clonotype was detected only a few times. V usage is TRBV7-9 and J usage is TRBJ2-1; possibly TRBD1 or TRBD2 for D (5 bases each). V lost 5 bases and J 3 bases, leaving 14 bases between the germline ends. Per the germline V gene, CDR1 is SEHNR and CDR2 is FQNEAQ (reference sequence). The CDR3 covers 15 residues. In DNA, the CDR3 is TGTGCCAGCAGCCCGCCAGGGACGGACTACAATGAGCAGTTCTTC. It codes for CASSPPGTDYNEQFF. Using reference TRBV7-9 and TRBJ2-1 for the parts outside the CDR3, the full variable domain is DTGVSQNPRHKITKRGQNVTFRCDPISEHNRLYWYRQTLGQGPEFLTYFQNEAQLEKSRLLSDRFSAERPKGSFSTLEIQRTEQGDSAMYLCASSPPGTDYNEQFFGPGTRLTVL.

This clonotype was detected only a few times. The chain uses TRBV7-9 and TRBJ1-6; D is ambiguous. Germline CDR1 and CDR2: SEHNR and FQNEAQ (reference sequence). The germline V and J ends were trimmed by 11 bases and 9 bases, with 17 bases remaining between them. The CDR3 runs 13 residues. As DNA, the CDR3 is TGTGCCGATGGAGACCTGGCCGGTTCACCCCTCCACTTT. Translation gives CADGDLAGSPLHF.

This rearrangement joins TRBV28 to TRBJ2-7; D may be TRBD2 (6 bases). The CDR3 covers 14 residues. The germline V and J ends were trimmed by 5 bases and 3 bases, with 14 bases remaining between them. Germline V gene sequence: CDR1 MDHEN, CDR2 SYDVKM. The CDR3 bases are TGTGCCAGCAGTCGGAGGGGAGGTAGCTACGAGCAGTACTTC. Protein: CASSRRGGSYEQYF.

This chain links TRBV11-2 with TRBJ1-2, with TRBD1 identical over 10 bases. Trimming cost V 8 bases and J 2 bases; bases outside gene matches: 2. Looked up from germline, CDR1 is SGHAT and CDR2 is FQNNGV. This CDR3 is built from 13 residues. The CDR3: CASGTGENYGYTF. In DNA, the CDR3 is TGTGCCAGCGGGACAGGGGAAAACTATGGCTACACCTTC.

This clonotype showed up just a few times. The chain has TRBV18 and TRBJ2-4; D perhaps matches TRBD2 (6 bases). CDR3 size: 17 residues. V was trimmed by 6 bases and J by 1 base, leaving 19 bases between them. Germline V gene sequence: CDR1 KGHSH, CDR2 LQKENI. The CDR3 spells CASSRSGTHLAKNIQYF. As DNA, the CDR3 is TGTGCCAGCTCCCGAAGTGGGACTCACTTGGCCAAAAACATTCAGTACTTC.